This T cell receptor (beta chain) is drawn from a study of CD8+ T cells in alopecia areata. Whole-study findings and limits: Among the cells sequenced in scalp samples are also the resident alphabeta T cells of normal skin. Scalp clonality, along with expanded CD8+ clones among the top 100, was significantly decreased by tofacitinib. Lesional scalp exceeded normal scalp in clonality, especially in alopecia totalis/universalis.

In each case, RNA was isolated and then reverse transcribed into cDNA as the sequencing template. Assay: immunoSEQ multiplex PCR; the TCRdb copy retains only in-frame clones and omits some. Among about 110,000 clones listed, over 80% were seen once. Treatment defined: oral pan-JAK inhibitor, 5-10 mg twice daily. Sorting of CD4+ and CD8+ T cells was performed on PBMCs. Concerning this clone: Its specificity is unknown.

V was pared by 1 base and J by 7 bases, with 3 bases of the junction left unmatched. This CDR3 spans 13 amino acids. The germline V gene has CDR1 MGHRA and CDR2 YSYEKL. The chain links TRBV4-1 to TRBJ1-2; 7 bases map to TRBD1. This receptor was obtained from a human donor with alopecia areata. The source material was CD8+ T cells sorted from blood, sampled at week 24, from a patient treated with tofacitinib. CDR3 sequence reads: CASSQVDRSGYTF. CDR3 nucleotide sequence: TGCGCCAGCAGCCAAGTGGACAGGAGTGGCTACACCTTC.